This TCR beta chain comes out of a study of tumor-infiltrating lymphocytes in oesophageal squamous cell carcinoma (dated by TCRdb to about 2016). The protocol used for the library was PCR. Sequencing instrument: Illumina HiSeq 2000. The public reads were reanalyzed by TCRdb: fastp trimming at Q25, MiXCR alignment, in-frame beta chains only. One record per CDR3 amino acid sequence lists the most common genes and DNA. The sample table records some 15,000 distinct CDR3 sequences; approximately 43% of these occur just once. Roughly 40% of the sample is in the top ten clones. The germline V gene sets CDR1 to MDHEN and CDR2 to SYDVKM. The CDR3 covers 13 residues, taking in both the cysteine and the phenylalanine. Only the CDR3 portion is preserved as DNA: 39 bases, with reading frame beginning at the first base. Notes on this clonotype: Its recognized antigen is unknown. Per-base quality was not reported, and no clone a single base away is much larger than it.

The chain links TRBV28 with TRBJ2-3; the D gene cannot be named for sure. With the DNA end fitting TRBJ2-1 better, the J assignment may be wrong. Sequencing was performed on blood. The TCR originated in a female donor with esophageal squamous cell carcinoma. This receptor carries the CDR3 CASSLVAMETQFF. The nucleotide sequence reads as follows: TGTGCCAGCAGTTTAGTGGCGATGGAGACCCAGTTCTTC.